This T cell receptor beta chain appears in the sequencing data of a study of healthy donors' naive CD4 and CD8 T cells. Study at large: Donors spanned ages 20-25, 40-50 and 60-70 years, half female.

Study observations and caveats: The study did not address homeostatic proliferation effects in naive T cells. Naive CD4+ and CD8+ cells reportedly differed in usage of most V and J genes.

A word on this clonotype: Its antigen is not identified.

Starting from around 470 ng of total RNA, TCR libraries were made with linear amplification. TCRdb ran MiXCR on the reads and lists one entry per CDR3 protein. The sample has approximately 180,000 distinct CDR3 sequences; around three quarters are singletons. V lost 3 bases, J lost 0 bases, and 13 bases stayed unmatched. The germline CDR1 and CDR2 sequences are MNHNY and SVGAGI (reference sequence). The CDR3 consists of 20 residues. J is TRBJ2-4 and V is TRBV6-6; 11 bases agree with TRBD2. The sample comprised naive CD4+ and CD8+ T cells sorted from blood, pooled from several donors. The sequence was collected from a pool of human donors in good health; the sample pools cells from several healthy donors. The CDR3: CASSYFSGRDGSPAKNIQYF. As DNA, the CDR3 is TGTGCCAGCAGTTATTTTAGCGGGAGGGATGGTTCTCCAGCCAAAAACATTCAGTACTTC.